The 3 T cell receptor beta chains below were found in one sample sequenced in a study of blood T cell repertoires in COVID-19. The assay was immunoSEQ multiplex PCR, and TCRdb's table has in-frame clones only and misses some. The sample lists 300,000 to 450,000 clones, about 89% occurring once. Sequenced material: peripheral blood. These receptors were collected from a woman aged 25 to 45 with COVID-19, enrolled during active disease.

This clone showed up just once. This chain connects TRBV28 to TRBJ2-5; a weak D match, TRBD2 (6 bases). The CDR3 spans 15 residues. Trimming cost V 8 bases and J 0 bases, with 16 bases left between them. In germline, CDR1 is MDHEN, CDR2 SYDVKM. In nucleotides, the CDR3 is TGTGCCAGCTTAGCGCAGGACTATAACCAAGAGACCCAGTACTTC. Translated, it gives CASLAQDYNQETQYF.

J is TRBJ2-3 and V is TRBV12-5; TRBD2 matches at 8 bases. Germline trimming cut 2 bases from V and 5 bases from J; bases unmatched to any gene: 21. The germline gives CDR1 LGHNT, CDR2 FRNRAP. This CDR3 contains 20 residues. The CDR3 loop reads CASGLSLDGLAALAVDTQYF. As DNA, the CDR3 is TGTGCTAGTGGTTTGAGCCTAGATGGACTAGCCGCCTTGGCGGTAGATACGCAGTATTTT.

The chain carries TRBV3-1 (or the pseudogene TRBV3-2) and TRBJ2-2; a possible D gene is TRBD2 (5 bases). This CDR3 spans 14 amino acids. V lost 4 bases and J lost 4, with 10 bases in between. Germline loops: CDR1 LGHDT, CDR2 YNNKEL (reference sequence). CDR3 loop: CASSLSGGTGELFF. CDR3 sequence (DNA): TGTGCCAGCAGCCTAAGCGGCGGCACCGGGGAGCTGTTTTTT.